This is a list of T cell receptor beta chains from one sample in a study of shared clonotypes between healthy human individuals. This table comes from immunoSEQ multiplex PCR, and its TCRdb copy is limited to in-frame clones, with some not included. Seen here are about 1 million clones, under 80% observed once, and the top ten hold approximately 1.5%. The specimen sequenced was memory CD4+ T cells sorted from blood. The source is a man between 18 and 35 years old in good health. CDR3s include the opening cysteine and the closing phenylalanine or tryptophan.

v_call cdr3_aa
TRBV9 CASSVVGTSYNEQFF
TRBV21-1 CASSASPGTGLIEQYF
TRBV15 CATSSDSPNYGYTF
TRBV5-4 CASSPRAGGPQETQYF
TRBV28 CASSPINYNSPLHF
TRBV15 CATSSYLTGVSYNEQFF
TRBV6-1 CAEPPSPLHF
TRBV4-2 CASSYGGEKLFF
TRBV10-1 CASSPQRTGKADTQYF
TRBV6-5 CASGDYEQYF
TRBV9 CASSVGQGASTDTQYF
TRBV10-2 CASSRGTGGYVREAFF
TRBV7-9 CASSLSSRGTSGANVLTF
TRBV12-5 CASGLWGSSQHF
TRBV4-1 CASSPITNYGYTF
TRBV7-3 CASSFGQGYEQFF
TRBV19 CASSPGRRLNTEAFF
TRBV6-5 CASSYRTGDNSPLHF
TRBV10-2 CASSESGELFF
TRBV4-1 CASSQDLASGANVLTF
TRBV5-1 CASSLALEGANTGELFF
TRBV6-4 CASSDRVHNSPLHF
TRBV21-1 CASSPGQGPNTEAFF
TRBV10-3 CAISLDRGGGYTF
TRBV19 CASSSRTGPGNTIYF
TRBV28 CASRKTGNTEAFF
TRBV25-1 CASSGMRPGGNTIYF
TRBV28 CASRPTGTYGYTF
TRBV5-1 CASSQTGTVSYEQYF
TRBV30 CAWSVLSGYGTEAFF
TRBV2 CASNIQAASHEQYF
TRBV30 CAWSQDSTEAFF
TRBV7-6 CASSLDTFGTSDEQYF
TRBV21-1 CASSKASRTGAQYF
TRBV27 CASSTSWGGDEQFF
TRBV5-1 CASSSSGTSRYNEQFF
TRBV11-2 CASSGNQGAYEQYF
TRBV4-3 CASSPKVGKPETQYF
TRBV19 CASSLGQGTAEAFF
TRBV9 CASSERGDRGAGNTIYF
TRBV10-1 CASSDHRDRGKGYTF
TRBV6-6 CASSSTIFSGANVLTF
TRBV6-6 CATKIAGNTDTQYF
TRBV21-1 CASSHGAMRGQETQYF
TRBV9 CASSGGVTTGGNEKLFF
TRBV4-2 CASSQVVAGVSPRTPLHF
TRBV10-2 CASRDRSNEKLFF
TRBV5-1 CASSLGGNSDTQYF
TRBV2 CASRTTDTQYF
TRBV5-6 CASSLPGRGETQYF
TRBV7-2 CASSWAGSYNEQFF
TRBV23-1 CASSQPGQGLSDGYTF
TRBV2 CASTGQGYYEQYF
TRBV9 CASSPSGSQDTQYF
TRBV5-1 CASSPAGTGGLFTF
TRBV18 CASSPPSGDNEQFF